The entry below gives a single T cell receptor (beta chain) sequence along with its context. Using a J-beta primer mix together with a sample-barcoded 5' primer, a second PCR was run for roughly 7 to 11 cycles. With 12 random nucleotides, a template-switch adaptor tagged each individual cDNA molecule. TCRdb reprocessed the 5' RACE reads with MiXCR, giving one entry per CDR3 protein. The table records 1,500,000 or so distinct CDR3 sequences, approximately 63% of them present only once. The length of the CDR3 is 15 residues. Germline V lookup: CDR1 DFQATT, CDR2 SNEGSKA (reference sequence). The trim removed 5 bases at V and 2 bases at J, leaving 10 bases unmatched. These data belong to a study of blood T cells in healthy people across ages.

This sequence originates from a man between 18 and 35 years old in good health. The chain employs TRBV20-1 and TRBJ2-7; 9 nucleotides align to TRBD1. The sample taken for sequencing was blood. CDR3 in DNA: TGCAGTGCTCTTAGCCGGGACAGGGTTCCCTACGAGCAGTACTTC. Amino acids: CSALSRDRVPYEQYF.